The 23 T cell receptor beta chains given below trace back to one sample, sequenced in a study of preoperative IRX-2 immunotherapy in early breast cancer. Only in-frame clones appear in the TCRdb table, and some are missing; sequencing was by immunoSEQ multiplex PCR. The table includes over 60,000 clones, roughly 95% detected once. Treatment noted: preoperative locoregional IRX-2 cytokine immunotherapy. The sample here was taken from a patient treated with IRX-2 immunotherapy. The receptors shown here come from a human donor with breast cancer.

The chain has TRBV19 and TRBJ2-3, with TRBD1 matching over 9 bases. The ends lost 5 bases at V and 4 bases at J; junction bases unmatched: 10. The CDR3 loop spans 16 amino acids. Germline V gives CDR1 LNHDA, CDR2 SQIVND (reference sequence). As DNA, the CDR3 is TGTGCCAGTAGTTCCTCGAACAGGGGGCGCGCAGATACGCAGTATTTT. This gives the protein CASSSSNRGRADTQYF.

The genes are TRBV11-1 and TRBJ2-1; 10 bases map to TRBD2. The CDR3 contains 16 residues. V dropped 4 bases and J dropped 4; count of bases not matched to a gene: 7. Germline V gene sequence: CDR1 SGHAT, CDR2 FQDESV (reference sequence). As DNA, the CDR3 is TGTGCCAGCAGCTCCAGCGGGGGGGCCGAATACAATGAGCAGTTCTTC. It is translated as CASSSSGGAEYNEQFF.

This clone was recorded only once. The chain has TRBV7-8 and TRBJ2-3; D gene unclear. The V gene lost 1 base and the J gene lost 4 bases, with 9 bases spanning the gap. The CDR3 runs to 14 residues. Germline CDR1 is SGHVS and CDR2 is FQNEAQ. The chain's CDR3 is CASSLEPRPDTQYF. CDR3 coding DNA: TGTGCCAGCAGCTTAGAACCCCGCCCAGATACGCAGTATTTT.

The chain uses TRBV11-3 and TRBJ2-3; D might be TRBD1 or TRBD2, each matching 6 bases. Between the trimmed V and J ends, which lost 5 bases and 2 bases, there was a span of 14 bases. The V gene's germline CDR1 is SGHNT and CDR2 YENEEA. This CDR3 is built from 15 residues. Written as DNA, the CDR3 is TGTGCCAGCAGCCGTGGGGGGCCCAACACAGATACGCAGTATTTT. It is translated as CASSRGGPNTDTQYF.

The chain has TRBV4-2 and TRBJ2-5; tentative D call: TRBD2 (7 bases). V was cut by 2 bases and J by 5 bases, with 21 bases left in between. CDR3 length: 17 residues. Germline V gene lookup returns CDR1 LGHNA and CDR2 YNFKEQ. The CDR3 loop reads CASSQRGLTSEGETQYF. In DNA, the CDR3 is TGTGCCAGCAGCCAAAGGGGGTTAACTAGCGAGGGGGAGACCCAGTACTTC.

As DNA, the CDR3 is TGTGCCAGCAGTTTCTCGGGGTACAGAAACACCATATATTTT. It yields the protein CASSFSGYRNTIYF. This rearrangement joins TRBV28 to TRBJ1-3; no firm D call. V was clipped by 3 bases and J by 5 bases, with 11 bases between them. From germline, CDR1 is MDHEN and CDR2 SYDVKM. This CDR3 is 14 amino acids long.

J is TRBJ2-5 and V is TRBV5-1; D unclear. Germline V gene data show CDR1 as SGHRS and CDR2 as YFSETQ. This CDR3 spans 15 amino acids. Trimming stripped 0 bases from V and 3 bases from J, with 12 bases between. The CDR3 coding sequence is TGCGCCAGCAGCTTGGCGAGGCCGAGAGAAGAGACCCAGTACTTC. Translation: CASSLARPREETQYF.

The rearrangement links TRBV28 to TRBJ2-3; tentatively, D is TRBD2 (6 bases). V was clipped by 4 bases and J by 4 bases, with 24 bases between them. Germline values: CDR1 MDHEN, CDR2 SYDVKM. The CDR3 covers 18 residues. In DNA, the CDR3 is TGTGCCAGCAGTTCCCTCAGACTAGTGTGGAGTAGCGCAGATACGCAGTATTTT. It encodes CASSSLRLVWSSADTQYF.

CDR3 region: CASSPTGGSYEQYF. The CDR3 DNA reads as TGTGCCAGCAGCCCCACAGGGGGATCCTACGAGCAGTACTTC. The chain carries TRBV7-3 and TRBJ2-7; 8 nucleotides match TRBD1. The length of the CDR3 is 14 residues. The germline gives CDR1 SGHTA, CDR2 FQGTGA. J was trimmed by 1 base and V by 5 bases; bases with no gene match: 4.

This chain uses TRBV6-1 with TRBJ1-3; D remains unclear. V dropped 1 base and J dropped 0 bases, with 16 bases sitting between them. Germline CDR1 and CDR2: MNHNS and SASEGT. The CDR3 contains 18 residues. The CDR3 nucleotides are TGTGCCAGCAGTGAAGGAGTCATATTATCGAGCTCTGGAAACACCATATATTTT. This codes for CASSEGVILSSSGNTIYF.

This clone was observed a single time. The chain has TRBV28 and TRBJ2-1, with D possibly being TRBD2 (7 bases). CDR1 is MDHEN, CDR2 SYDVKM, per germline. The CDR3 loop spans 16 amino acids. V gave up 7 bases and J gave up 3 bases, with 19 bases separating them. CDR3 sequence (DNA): TGTGCCAGCATCCTTTCCAGGGGCGGGAGCTACAATGAGCAGTTCTTC. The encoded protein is CASILSRGGSYNEQFF.

The CDR3 here is CASSLVGTSVGEQYF. In nucleotides, the CDR3 is TGTGCCAGCAGCTTAGTAGGCACGTCAGTAGGGGAGCAGTACTTC. The V and J genes are TRBV7-8 and TRBJ2-7, with D uncertain. The CDR3 totals 15 residues. V was pared by 1 base and J by 7 bases, with 17 bases between. CDR1 and CDR2 (germline): SGHVS, FQNEAQ. The complete variable domain, with remaining parts taken from reference TRBV7-8 and TRBJ2-7, reads GAGVSQSPRYKVAKRGQDVALRCDPISGHVSLFWYQQALGQGPEFLTYFQNEAQLDKSGLPSDRFFAERPEGSVSTLKIQRTQQEDSAVYLCASSLVGTSVGEQYFGPGTRLTVT.

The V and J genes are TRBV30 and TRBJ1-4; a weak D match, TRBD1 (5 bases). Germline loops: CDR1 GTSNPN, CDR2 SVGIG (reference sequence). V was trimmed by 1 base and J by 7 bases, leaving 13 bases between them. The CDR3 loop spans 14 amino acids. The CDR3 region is CAWSGGLGGEKLFF. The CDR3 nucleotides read TGTGCCTGGAGTGGGGGCCTCGGCGGTGAAAAACTGTTTTTT.

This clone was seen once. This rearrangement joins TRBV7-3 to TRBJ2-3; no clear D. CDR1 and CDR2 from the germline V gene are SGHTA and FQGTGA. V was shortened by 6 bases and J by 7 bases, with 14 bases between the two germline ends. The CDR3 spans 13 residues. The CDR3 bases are TGTGCCAGCAGTCGTAGTGAAACCTATACGCAGTATTTT. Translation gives CASSRSETYTQYF.

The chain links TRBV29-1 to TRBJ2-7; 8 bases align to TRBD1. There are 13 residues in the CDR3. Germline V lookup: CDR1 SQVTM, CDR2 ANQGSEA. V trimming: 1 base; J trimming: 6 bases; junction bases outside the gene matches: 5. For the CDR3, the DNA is TGCAGCGTTGAAGCCCAACAGGGGGGCGAGCAGTACTTC. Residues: CSVEAQQGGEQYF.

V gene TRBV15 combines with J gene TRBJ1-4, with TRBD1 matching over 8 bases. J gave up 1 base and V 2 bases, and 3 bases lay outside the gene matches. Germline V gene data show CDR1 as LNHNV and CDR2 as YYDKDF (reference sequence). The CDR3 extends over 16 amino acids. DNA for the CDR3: TGTGCCACCAGCAGACCGGACAGGGTAACTAATGAAAAACTGTTTTTT. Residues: CATSRPDRVTNEKLFF. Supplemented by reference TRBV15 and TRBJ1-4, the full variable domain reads DAMVIQNPRYQVTQFGKPVTLSCSQTLNHNVMYWYQQKSSQAPKLLFHYYDKDFNNEADTPDNFQSRRPNTSFCFLDIRSPGLGDTAMYLCATSRPDRVTNEKLFFGSGTQLSVL.

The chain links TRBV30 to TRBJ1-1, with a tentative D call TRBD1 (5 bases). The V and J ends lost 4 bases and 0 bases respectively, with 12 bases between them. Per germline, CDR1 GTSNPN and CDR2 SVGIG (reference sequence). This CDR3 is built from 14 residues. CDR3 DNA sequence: TGTGCCTGGACCCAGGGACTTCTGAACACTGAAGCTTTCTTT. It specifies CAWTQGLLNTEAFF.

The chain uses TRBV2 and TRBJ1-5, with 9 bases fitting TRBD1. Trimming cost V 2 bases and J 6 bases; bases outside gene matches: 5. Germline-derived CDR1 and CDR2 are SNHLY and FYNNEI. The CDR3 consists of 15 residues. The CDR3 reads CASSESDRGVQPQHF. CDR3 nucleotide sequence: TGTGCCAGCAGTGAAAGCGACAGGGGGGTTCAGCCCCAGCATTTT.

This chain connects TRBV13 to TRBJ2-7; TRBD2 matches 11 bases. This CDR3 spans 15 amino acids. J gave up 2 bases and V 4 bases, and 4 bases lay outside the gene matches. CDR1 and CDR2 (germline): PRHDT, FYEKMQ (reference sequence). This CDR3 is CASSSRLAGTYEQYF. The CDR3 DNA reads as TGTGCCAGCAGCTCCCGACTAGCGGGAACCTACGAGCAGTACTTC.

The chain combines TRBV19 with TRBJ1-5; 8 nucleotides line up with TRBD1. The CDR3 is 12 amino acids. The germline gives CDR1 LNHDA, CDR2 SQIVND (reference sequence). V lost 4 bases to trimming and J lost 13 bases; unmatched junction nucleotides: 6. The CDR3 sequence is CASSKHGQGQHF. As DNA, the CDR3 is TGTGCCAGTAGTAAACACGGACAGGGACAGCATTTT. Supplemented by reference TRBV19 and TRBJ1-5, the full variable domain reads DGGITQSPKYLFRKEGQNVTLSCEQNLNHDAMYWYRQDPGQGLRLIYYSQIVNDFQKGDIAEGYSVSREKKESFPLTVTSAQKNPTAFYLCASSKHGQGQHFGDGTRLSIL.

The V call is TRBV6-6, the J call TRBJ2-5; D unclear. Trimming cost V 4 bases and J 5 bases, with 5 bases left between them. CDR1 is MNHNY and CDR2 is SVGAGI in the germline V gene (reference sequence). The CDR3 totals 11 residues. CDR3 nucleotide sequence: TGTGCCAGCAGTTTACGGGAGACCCAGTACTTC. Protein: CASSLRETQYF.

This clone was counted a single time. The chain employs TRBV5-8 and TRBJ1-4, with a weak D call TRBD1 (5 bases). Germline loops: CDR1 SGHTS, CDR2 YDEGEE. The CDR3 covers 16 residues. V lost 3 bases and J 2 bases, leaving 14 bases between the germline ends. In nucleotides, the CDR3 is TGTGCCAGCAGCTGGAGGGGCGGTCCGACTAATGAAAAACTGTTTTTT. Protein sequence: CASSWRGGPTNEKLFF.

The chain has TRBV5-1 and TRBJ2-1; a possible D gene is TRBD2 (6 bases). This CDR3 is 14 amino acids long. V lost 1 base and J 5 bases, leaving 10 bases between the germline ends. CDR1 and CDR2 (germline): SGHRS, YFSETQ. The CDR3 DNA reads TGCGCCAGCAGCTTGATGGGCGGGGACAATGAGCAGTTCTTC. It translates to CASSLMGGDNEQFF.